This TCR beta chain was obtained from a study of identical twins. Study-level findings and limits: In cord blood, abundant beta clonotypes had fewer insertions; memory showed no trend. There is a chance that invariant MAIT and iNKT cells partially muddied zero-insertion analyses.

Template switching created a universal primer site, and the cDNA included unique molecular identifiers. MiXCR, applied by TCRdb to the 5' RACE reads, yields one record per CDR3 protein. The sample carries roughly 280,000 distinct CDR3 sequences, nearly 9.5% recorded once. This clonotype was seen a few times. No antigen is known for it. The V end lost 1 base, the J end lost 6 bases, and 12 bases lay between the germline ends. CDR1 is KGHSH and CDR2 is LQKENI in the germline V gene. The CDR3 extends over 14 amino acids. This same sample was also taken into another study, of yellow fever vaccine responses in identical twins. Per that paper: Among the twins, the vaccine T cell response reportedly seemed partly convergent and partly personalized.

The V call is TRBV18, the J call TRBJ1-2; no firm D call. This receptor was obtained from a woman under 30 in good health. Sequenced: CD8+ T cells sorted from blood. The CDR3 region is CASSPLRSNDGYTF. CDR3 in DNA: TGTGCCAGCTCACCACTGAGGAGTAATGATGGCTACACCTTC.